This T cell receptor beta chain stems from a study of T cells after yellow fever vaccination. MiXCR, run by TCRdb on the 5' RACE reads, gives a single entry per CDR3 protein. Here the sample spans 300,000 to 350,000 distinct CDR3 sequences, 4% to 5.5% being singletons. The CDR3 runs 16 residues. Germline-derived CDR1 and CDR2 are SSHAT and FNYEAQ (reference sequence). V dropped 4 bases and J dropped 7; count of bases not matched to a gene: 12. The sample in question was PBMCs, obtained 15 days after the yellow fever booster vaccination. V is TRBV7-7 and J is TRBJ2-2; 7 nucleotides align to TRBD1. The source is a man between 18 and 29 years old who received the YFV17D yellow fever vaccine. The CDR3 nucleotides read TGTGCCAGCAGCTCATTAGGGAGACAGGGCGTCGGGGAGCTGTTTTTT. This translates into CASSSLGRQGVGELFF.